This record looks at one T cell receptor (beta chain) sequence and its context. What this receptor recognizes is not known. No much larger clone is present one base from it, and per-base qualities are unavailable. The CDR3 regions of human TCRbeta chains were analyzed by immunosequencing. As for how the authors treated the data: Repertoire TCRs were matched against a reference library of SARS-CoV-2-specific TCRs generated with the MIRA antigen-specificity platform. Breadth meant the fraction of unique TCRs that were SARS-CoV-2-associated, whereas depth meant the fraction of total T cells that were SARS-CoV-2-associated. Using the MIRA data, every spike-specific TCR was mapped to the spike region that the TCR reacted to and assigned to either a CD4 or a CD8 class. Log10-transformed breadth and depth values were compared by one-way ANOVA with Sidak's multiple comparisons tests. TCRdb took this table from immuneACCESS and kept in-frame rearrangements with V and J called. Such tables lack part of the clones; where checked against another copy, unresolved V genes explain under half of the gap, and the rest is unexplained. The DNA was the basis for D and trimming; V, J and clone size are from that table. A total of 100,000 to 150,000 clones appear in this sample, approximately 89% of them only once. The ten top clones hold roughly 5.4% of the sample.

These data come from a study of T cell responses to AZD1222 COVID-19 vaccine (dated by TCRdb to the early 2020s). Background for the entire study: AZD1222 recipients with second doses at about 4 weeks or about 12 weeks were pooled, because spike-specific TCR depth and breadth did not differ between schedules. Trial participants were enrolled by age into 18-55, 56-69 and 70-plus year subgroups, with around 140, 26 and 57 TCR-sequenced participants respectively. A total of around 240 trial participants underwent TCR sequencing, of whom about 200 had received two doses of AZD1222 and roughly 26 had received two doses of the MenACWY control vaccine.

Results the study describes overall, beyond this receptor: Epitopes outside the regions mutated in the B.1.351 and B.1.1.7 variants were reportedly recognized by nearly half of the unique spike-specific TCRs. Because no day 14 peak-response samples were available, the repertoires could be characterized only after the peak T cell response. Conclusions about previously exposed vaccinees are limited, since just 5 or 6 AZD1222 recipients were seropositive for SARS-CoV-2 at baseline. A significant rise in spike-specific TCR breadth and depth was observed after two AZD1222 doses relative to day 0 and relative to MenACWY recipients. The vaccine-associated CD4 TCRs covered the entire spike protein, and the dominant responses fell in regions 160-218 and 743-854. In the small 56-69-year group, the increase in depth fell short of significance, most likely because of low power. Most participants were white British and females outnumbered males, and the authors suggested that clonal diversity may have been underestimated.

The sample's time point label, decoded: baseline before first vaccination. Vaccinee samples came from UK trials COV001 and COV002, including a single-blind randomized controlled phase 2/3 trial of AZD1222 (ChAdOx1 nCoV-19) in healthy adults. Trial participant PBMC samples were collected at day 0 and day 28 after the second dose for TCRbeta chain sequencing. Inclusive of the bounding cysteine and phenylalanine, the CDR3 is 13 residues long. The retained sequence is limited to the CDR3, 39 bases, with the frame set at the first base. The junction shows trimming of 4 bases on V and 5 bases on J, and the gene matches do not reach 2 bases of it. In the germline V gene (reference sequence), CDR1 corresponds to SEHNR and CDR2 to FQNEAQ.

The source material was peripheral blood, sampled on day 0 of AZD1222 vaccination. The sequence links TRBV7-9 to TRBJ1-2, and TRBD1 matches 9 of the central bases. This receptor was obtained from an adult in good health. CDR3 sequence: CASSSDRGYGYTF. The base sequence is TGTGCCAGCAGCTCGGACAGGGGTTATGGCTACACCTTC.